One T cell receptor (beta chain) is described in this entry. Antigen specificity is unknown. Indicated time point: patch test 3, about 24 weeks after DPC sensitization. Treatment indicated: therapeutic diphenylcyclopropenone sensitization with weekly scalp DPC. One entry per CDR3 protein results from TCRdb running MiXCR on the RACE reads. The sample consists of just over 95,000 distinct CDR3 sequences, 25% to 30% of them appearing once. The source of the sample is a study of human T cells and chemical hapten exposure. In the study overall: DPC at 0.01% went onto the upper back in patch tests, read at 6 days.

Trimming took off 5 bases at V and 0 bases at J, with 20 bases between the two ends. CDR1 is MNHNY and CDR2 is SVGAGI in the germline V gene (reference sequence). The CDR3 covers 19 residues. Whole-study findings and limits: A positive correlation with patch test score was shown by PT1 expanded TCR counts.

This sequence was found in a man aged 40-49 years with alopecia areata. Some clones in this sample may be carry-over from other donors' samples. The chain joins TRBV6-6 to TRBJ1-6; possibly TRBD1 for D (5 bases). Sample: whole blood, taken in connection with sensitization to the hapten diphenylcyclopropenone (DPC). The CDR3, as DNA: TGTGCCAGCAGTCTGGAGAGGAGTCAGGACATCTCCTATAATTCACCCCTCCACTTT. Its protein is CASSLERSQDISYNSPLHF.